This is a list of T cell receptor beta chains from one sample in a study of cytomegalovirus exposure and HLA in healthy donors. Data came from immunoSEQ multiplex PCR; TCRdb stores just in-frame clones and leaves some out. The sample holds roughly 120,000 clones, around 77% seen once. Sequencing was performed on PBMCs. The receptors here all came from a human donor in good health. CDR3s include the opening cysteine and the closing phenylalanine or tryptophan. The D gene is left open where the match is weak. Clone size is stated in some rows and not others, as once, few, many or a class when expanded.

V gene	D gene	J gene	clone size	CDR3 protein	CDR3 DNA
TRBV2	-	TRBJ2-1	-	CASARGGNNEQFF	TGTGCCAGCGCCCGTGGGGGGAACAATGAGCAGTTCTTC
TRBV2	TRBD2	TRBJ2-2	-	CASRLEASGGNTGELFF	TGTGCCAGCCGCCTGGAAGCTAGCGGGGGCAACACCGGGGAGCTGTTTTTT
TRBV30	TRBD1	TRBJ1-1	-	CALGQPNTEAFF	TGTGCCTTGGGACAGCCGAACACTGAAGCTTTCTTT
TRBV10-2	-	TRBJ2-3	-	CASSERAQYF	TGCGCCAGCAGTGAGCGGGCGCAGTATTTT
TRBV29-1	-	TRBJ1-3	-	CSVEPYFSGNTIYF	TGCAGCGTTGAACCCTACTTCTCTGGAAACACCATATATTTT
TRBV5-6	TRBD1	TRBJ2-7	once	CASSFGTGAREQYF	TGTGCCAGCAGCTTTGGGACAGGGGCACGGGAGCAGTACTTC
TRBV19	TRBD1	TRBJ2-6	-	CASSAGTGSTGANGLTF	TGTGCCAGTAGTGCCGGGACAGGGTCAACTGGGGCCAACGGCCTGACTTTC
TRBV5-1	TRBD1	TRBJ2-3	-	CASSLVGDRAADTQYF	TGCGCCAGCAGCTTGGTAGGGGACAGGGCGGCAGATACGCAGTATTTT
TRBV6-4	-	TRBJ2-1	medium-sized	CASSDEEAAYNEQFF	TGTGCCAGCAGTGATGAGGAGGCAGCCTACAATGAGCAGTTCTTC
TRBV9	-	TRBJ2-2	-	CASSPWTVLGTGELFF	TGTGCCAGCAGCCCCTGGACAGTACTAGGCACCGGGGAGCTGTTTTTT
TRBV6-1	-	TRBJ2-2	-	CASQWPNTGELFF	TGTGCCAGCCAGTGGCCAAACACCGGGGAGCTGTTTTTT
TRBV11-2	TRBD2	TRBJ2-3	-	CASSLDVAGVTDTQYF	TGTGCCAGCAGCTTAGACGTAGCGGGAGTAACAGATACGCAGTATTTT
TRBV15	-	TRBJ2-5	-	CATSRDRGSEETQYF	TGTGCCACCAGCAGAGATCGGGGGAGCGAGGAGACCCAGTACTTC
TRBV5-4	-	TRBJ2-1	-	CASSEGVGYQGTYNEQFF	TGTGCCAGCAGCGAGGGGGTCGGCTATCAAGGAACCTACAATGAGCAGTTCTTC
TRBV9	-	TRBJ1-5	few	CAGEGGAGQPQHF	TGTGCCGGCGAGGGGGGGGCTGGACAGCCCCAGCATTTT
TRBV28	TRBD1	TRBJ2-7	-	CASSYRTGLSGTRDYEQYF	TGTGCCAGCAGCTACCGGACAGGGCTATCCGGGACTCGAGACTACGAGCAGTACTTC
TRBV27	TRBD1	TRBJ1-1	-	CASSLEGTGQSGEAFF	TGTGCCAGCAGTTTAGAGGGGACAGGGCAATCAGGTGAAGCTTTCTTT
TRBV6-5	TRBD2	TRBJ2-1	-	CASSPGTSTFLEQFF	TGTGCCAGCAGCCCCGGGACTAGTACTTTTCTTGAGCAGTTCTTC
TRBV6-4	TRBD1	TRBJ1-1	medium-sized	CASSDSSEGATEAFF	TGTGCCAGCAGTGACTCCAGCGAGGGGGCCACTGAAGCTTTCTTT
TRBV30	-	TRBJ1-4	-	CAWRRGGGNEKLFF	TGTGCCTGGCGAAGGGGAGGGGGTAATGAAAAACTGTTTTTT
TRBV5-1	TRBD2	TRBJ2-1	-	CASSTAPQREDTNEQFF	TGCGCCAGCAGCACCGCCCCCCAGCGGGAGGATACCAATGAGCAGTTCTTC
TRBV29-1	TRBD1	TRBJ1-2	-	CSVERGQGAYGYTF	TGCAGCGTTGAAAGGGGACAGGGGGCCTATGGCTACACCTTC
TRBV7-2	-	TRBJ1-1	-	CASSLFSEAFF	TGTGCCAGCAGCTTATTCTCTGAAGCTTTCTTT
TRBV5-4	TRBD1	TRBJ1-2	-	CASSLQGGLSGYTF	TGTGCCAGCAGCTTACAGGGGGGTCTTTCTGGCTACACCTTC
TRBV4-1	TRBD1	TRBJ1-4	-	CASSVTGETANEKLFF	TGCGCCAGCAGCGTTACAGGGGAGACGGCTAATGAAAAACTGTTTTTT
TRBV2	-	TRBJ1-1	-	CASSGQGSGAEAFF	TGTGCCAGCAGTGGTCAGGGGAGTGGAGCTGAAGCTTTCTTT
TRBV5-4	TRBD2	TRBJ2-3	-	CASSLQGLAGPDTQYF	TGTGCCAGCAGCCTTCAGGGACTAGCGGGACCAGATACGCAGTATTTT
TRBV2	TRBD1	TRBJ1-2	once	CASRAAGTGGIYGYTF	TGTGCCAGCAGGGCCGCCGGGACAGGGGGTATCTATGGCTACACCTTC
TRBV9	TRBD1	TRBJ1-2	-	CASSVEHVGQGKYGYTF	TGTGCCAGCAGCGTAGAACACGTCGGACAGGGGAAATATGGCTACACCTTC
TRBV5-1	TRBD2	TRBJ2-5	-	CASSTGLAGVSETQYF	TGCGCCAGCAGCACGGGACTAGCGGGAGTGAGTGAGACCCAGTACTTC
TRBV28	TRBD2	TRBJ2-7	-	CASSSAGTGGSYEQYF	TGTGCCAGCAGTTCAGCCGGGACGGGGGGCTCCTACGAGCAGTACTTC
TRBV28	-	TRBJ2-2	-	CASSFRSAGELFF	TGTGCCAGCAGTTTCAGGTCAGCCGGGGAGCTGTTTTTT
TRBV5-4	-	TRBJ2-7	-	CASSLAETYEQYF	TGTGCCAGCAGCCTGGCAGAAACCTACGAGCAGTACTTC
TRBV30	-	TRBJ1-5	few	CAWTGRGFGNQPQHF	TGTGCCTGGACCGGCAGGGGTTTTGGGAATCAGCCCCAGCATTTT
TRBV28	TRBD2	TRBJ2-1	few	CASSWGLAGVEQFF	TGTGCCAGCAGTTGGGGACTAGCGGGAGTTGAGCAGTTCTTC
TRBV30	-	TRBJ2-1	-	CAWSVRGSEQFF	TGTGCCTGGAGTGTAAGGGGGAGTGAGCAGTTCTTC